The clone carrying this TCR beta chain came up many times. Its cognate antigen is unknown. This record comes from a study of T-cell reconstitution after alpha-beta-depleted transplantation in children. The study, taken as a whole, reports: At the one-year point after transplant, T-cell counts and TCRbeta diversity were found to come mostly from T cells that had been newly produced. Some patients owed their high day-60 TCRbeta diversity to surviving recipient T cells and thymic progenitors. Reports say that about two months after transplant, the alpha-beta T cells came out of several hundred graft clones that had expanded.

TCRbeta library preparation incorporated unique molecular identifiers. Each CDR3 protein is one row after TCRdb ran MiXCR on the PCR reads. The sample yields approximately 630,000 distinct CDR3 sequences, less than 15% seen once. This CDR3 spans 13 amino acids. Germline V gene lookup returns CDR1 DFQATT and CDR2 SNEGSKA (reference sequence). V was pared by 5 bases and J by 2 bases, with 10 bases between. This receptor was obtained from a girl aged 2-10 years with congenital amegakaryocytic thrombocytopenia, due to receive a stem cell transplant. The genes are TRBV20-1 and TRBJ2-1; D is unresolved. Sequencing used PBMCs, obtained before TCRalphabeta/CD19-depleted stem cell transplant. In DNA, the CDR3 is TGCAGTGCTGCAGTATTGGCCTACAATGAGCAGTTCTTC. Protein product: CSAAVLAYNEQFF.